The 19 T cell receptor beta chains below all came from one sample that was sequenced in a study of blood T cell repertoires in COVID-19. TCRdb's table, derived via immunoSEQ multiplex PCR, lists solely in-frame clones and lacks some. Of 200,000 or so clones listed, 82% are singletons. The source material was peripheral blood. Receptors were obtained from a human donor with acute or convalescent COVID-19. The donor label of this sample is uncertain.

V and J are TRBV10-3 and TRBJ2-5; a weak D match, TRBD1 (5 bases). V was shortened by 8 bases and J by 2 bases, with 15 bases between the two germline ends. The V gene's germline CDR1 is ENHRY and CDR2 SYGVKD. This CDR3 has 14 residues. As DNA, the CDR3 is TGTGCCATCGGGAAGGGGCTCGGTCAAGAGACCCAGTACTTC. Protein product: CAIGKGLGQETQYF.

The chain links TRBV6-4 to TRBJ1-2; TRBD1 aligns across 7 bases. Germline CDR1 and CDR2: MRHNA and SNTAGT. This CDR3 comprises 14 residues. Losses at the gene ends were 0 bases for V and 8 bases for J; bases not matched to a gene: 6. The CDR3 DNA sequence: TGTGCCAGCAGTGACTCTAGGGGGCTAGGCGGCTACACCTTC. It encodes CASSDSRGLGGYTF.

This clone has a handful of counts. V gene TRBV6-6 combines with J gene TRBJ1-5; 12 bases agree with TRBD1. The CDR3 consists of 16 residues. V lost 6 bases and J lost 7; bases outside the gene matches: 10. Per the germline V gene, CDR1 is MNHNY and CDR2 is SVGAGI (reference sequence). In DNA, the CDR3 is TGTGCCAGCAGATCACCGGGACAGGGGGCCTTACAGCCCCAGCATTTT. Translated, it gives CASRSPGQGALQPQHF.

The rearrangement links TRBV30 to TRBJ1-5; TRBD1 is a possible D gene (5 bases). Germline V gene lookup returns CDR1 GTSNPN and CDR2 SVGIG (reference sequence). The CDR3 covers 14 residues. V lost 2 bases and J lost 7, with 15 bases in between. For the CDR3, the DNA is TGTGCCTGGAGTCCCCAGGGATTCTTCCAGCCCCAGCATTTT. Its translation is CAWSPQGFFQPQHF.

This chain connects TRBV19 to TRBJ2-1; maybe TRBD2 (6 bases). CDR1 is LNHDA and CDR2 is SQIVND in the germline V gene (reference sequence). The CDR3 runs to 16 residues. V was cut by 0 bases and J by 5 bases, with 14 bases left in between. The CDR3 region has the DNA TGTGCCAGTAGTATAGATGCCTTGGAGCGGGACAATGAGCAGTTCTTC. Amino acids: CASSIDALERDNEQFF. Based on the CDR3 plus reference TRBV19 and TRBJ2-1, the full variable domain is DGGITQSPKYLFRKEGQNVTLSCEQNLNHDAMYWYRQDPGQGLRLIYYSQIVNDFQKGDIAEGYSVSREKKESFPLTVTSAQKNPTAFYLCASSIDALERDNEQFFGPGTRLTVL.

This chain joins TRBV27 and TRBJ2-1; D perhaps matches TRBD2 (6 bases). This CDR3 is 13 amino acids long. The germline V gene has CDR1 MNHEY and CDR2 SMNVEV (reference sequence). The V gene lost 4 bases and the J gene lost 7 bases, with 11 bases spanning the gap. This chain's CDR3 is CASSSGTANEQFF. DNA of the CDR3: TGTGCCAGCAGTTCCGGGACTGCTAATGAGCAGTTCTTC.

For the CDR3, the DNA is TGTGCCAGCACTCGGGGGTCAGGCACCGGGGAGCTGTTTTTT. It encodes CASTRGSGTGELFF. The gene calls are TRBV2 and TRBJ2-2; D possibly corresponds to TRBD2 (6 bases). The CDR3 consists of 14 residues. V lost 7 bases and J 4 bases, leaving 13 bases between the germline ends. In germline, CDR1 is SNHLY, CDR2 FYNNEI. The full variable domain, completed using reference TRBV2 and TRBJ2-2, is EPEVTQTPSHQVTQMGQEVILRCVPISNHLYFYWYRQILGQKVEFLVSFYNNEISEKSEIFDDQFSVERPDGSNFTLKIRSTKLEDSAMYFCASTRGSGTGELFFGEGSRLTVL.

A note on this clone: Other DNA variants within this sample encode the same CDR3. This chain uses TRBV6-5 with TRBJ1-1, with 9 bases fitting TRBD1. CDR3 length: 13 residues. V lost 4 bases and J lost 4; bases outside the gene matches: 1. CDR1 is MNHEY, CDR2 SVGAGI, per germline. Written as DNA, the CDR3 is TGTGCCAGCAGTTTGGACAGGGGCACTGAAGCTTTCTTT. Residues: CASSLDRGTEAFF.

This clone appeared a single time. This sequence joins TRBV3-1 (or the pseudogene TRBV3-2) and TRBJ2-3; the match to TRBD1 covers 12 bases. This CDR3 region has 16 residues. V trimming: 5 bases; J trimming: 4 bases; junction bases outside the gene matches: 7. The germline CDR1 and CDR2 sequences are LGHDT and YNNKEL (reference sequence). This CDR3 reads CASSNRGTGGADTQYF. CDR3 bases: TGTGCCAGCAGCAACAGGGGGACAGGGGGCGCAGATACGCAGTATTTT.

This sequence joins TRBV19 and TRBJ1-4; perhaps TRBD1 as D (6 bases). V was pared by 7 bases and J by 5 bases, with 17 bases between. CDR1 is LNHDA, CDR2 SQIVND, per germline (reference sequence). This CDR3 region has 15 residues. The CDR3 DNA reads as TGTGCCAGTACCTCACAGGGAAGGGCGAATGAAAAACTGTTTTTT. Its protein is CASTSQGRANEKLFF.

The rearrangement links TRBV5-4 to TRBJ2-3, with TRBD1 as a possible D gene (6 bases). Germline-derived CDR1 and CDR2 are SGHNT and YYREEE (reference sequence). V dropped 1 base and J dropped 3 bases, with 15 bases sitting between them. There are 16 residues in the CDR3. CDR3 sequence reads: CASSLNRAEGTDTQYF. The CDR3 nucleotides are TGTGCCAGCAGCTTGAACAGGGCCGAGGGGACAGATACGCAGTATTTT.

V is TRBV27 and J is TRBJ1-2, with a tentative D call TRBD1 (5 bases). The ends were cut back, 2 bases at V and 4 bases at J, with 8 bases in the middle. Germline assignment: CDR1 MNHEY and CDR2 SMNVEV (reference sequence). This CDR3 has 13 residues. This CDR3 is CASSLSQGYGYTF. The CDR3 region has the DNA TGTGCCAGCAGTTTAAGCCAGGGCTATGGCTACACCTTC.

The V gene is TRBV5-6, the J gene TRBJ2-2; maybe TRBD2 (5 bases). Germline V lookup: CDR1 SGHDT, CDR2 YYEEEE. The CDR3 runs to 14 residues. Trimming removed 4 bases from V and 2 bases from J, with 9 bases in between. CDR3 nucleotide sequence: TGTGCCAGCAGCCGGGGTCTAAACACCGGGGAGCTGTTTTTT. Its translation is CASSRGLNTGELFF.

The chain carries TRBV28 and TRBJ1-2, with 9 bases identical to TRBD1. J lost 8 bases, V lost 6 bases, and 13 bases had no gene match. The germline CDR1 and CDR2 sequences are MDHEN and SYDVKM. The CDR3 runs to 15 residues. CDR3 sequence reads: CASSPDRGTLYGYTF. The CDR3 nucleotides are TGTGCCAGCAGCCCTGACAGGGGGACCCTTTACGGCTACACCTTC.

The chain carries TRBV4-1 and TRBJ2-3; possibly TRBD2 for D (6 bases). The germline V gene has CDR1 MGHRA and CDR2 YSYEKL. The CDR3 sequence is 16 residues long. Trimming stripped 1 base from V and 1 base from J, with 12 bases between. Here the CDR3 DNA reads TGCGCCAGCAGCCAAGTGTGGGACTCCCGCACAGATACGCAGTATTTT. This sequence encodes CASSQVWDSRTDTQYF.

The chain employs TRBV7-9 and TRBJ2-7, with a tentative D call TRBD1 (5 bases). Trimming removed 2 bases at V and 3 bases at J, with 17 bases between. The germline gives CDR1 SEHNR, CDR2 FQNEAQ (reference sequence). The CDR3 runs 16 residues. Here the CDR3 reads CASSLRMGQGVYEQYF. The CDR3 DNA follows: TGTGCCAGCAGCTTAAGGATGGGGCAGGGTGTCTACGAGCAGTACTTC.

The gene calls are TRBV27 and TRBJ2-5; D is unclear. Per the germline V gene, CDR1 is MNHEY and CDR2 is SMNVEV (reference sequence). Trimming pared 3 bases from V and 7 bases from J, leaving 12 bases between. The CDR3 runs to 13 residues. Here the CDR3 reads CASSLVTSRTQYF. The CDR3 DNA follows: TGTGCCAGCAGTTTGGTGACATCGCGGACCCAGTACTTC.

Only one count was recorded for this clone. V and J are TRBV7-2 and TRBJ2-1; D unclear. V lost 0 bases and J 3 bases, leaving 12 bases between the germline ends. Germline loops: CDR1 SGHTA, CDR2 FQGNSA. The CDR3 is 16 residues long. CDR3 loop: CASSLAPLLFYNEQFF. Written as DNA, the CDR3 is TGTGCCAGCAGCTTAGCGCCACTACTTTTCTACAATGAGCAGTTCTTC.

V gene TRBV10-1 combines with J gene TRBJ1-3, with D unclear. This CDR3 is built from 12 residues. Germline-derived CDR1 and CDR2 are WNHNN and SYGVQD (reference sequence). V dropped 8 bases and J dropped 0 bases, with 5 bases sitting between them. The CDR3 DNA is TGCGCCAGCCAGGACTCTGGAAACACCATATATTTT. Amino acid sequence: CASQDSGNTIYF.